What follows are 16 T cell receptor beta chains derived from one specimen sequenced in a study of Graves' ophthalmopathy and Graves' hyperthyroidism listed by TCRdb under 2018. Sequencing used an Illumina HiSeq 2000. For repertoire sequencing, the TCR beta CDR3 regions were amplified from RNA transcripts. HTBI primers and the Qiagen OneStep RT-PCR kit were used in a first-round RT-PCR, which was followed by a second-round multiplex PCR, size selection and purification. Clones were called with MiXCR by TCRdb after fastp trimmed the public reads at Q25, and only in-frame beta chains were retained. Every entry covers one CDR3 protein and lists the most common genes and DNA from its rows. The sample yields around 340,000 distinct CDR3 sequences; 17% were counted once. The ten largest make up around 12% of the sample. The sample comprised peripheral blood. The receptors come from an adult man with Graves' ophthalmopathy.

The rearrangement joins TRBV20-1 to TRBJ2-7, with D uncertain. Deletions cut 6 bases from V and 0 bases from J, with 9 bases between. Germline V gene data show CDR1 as DFQATT and CDR2 as SNEGSKA (reference sequence). This CDR3 contains 12 residues. The CDR3 DNA follows: TGCAGTGCCGACGCAGGCTCCTACGAGCAGTACTTC. It encodes CSADAGSYEQYF.

Ten or more counts support this clonotype. This chain links TRBV24-1 with TRBJ2-2, with a tentative D call TRBD1 (5 bases). Germline V lookup: CDR1 KGHDR, CDR2 SFDVKD. Trimming took off 7 bases at V and 6 bases at J, with 11 bases between the two ends. The CDR3 contains 13 residues. CDR3 bases: TGTGCCACCAGCCGGACATTTTCCGGGGAGCTGTTTTTT. Its protein is CATSRTFSGELFF.

This clonotype has at least ten counts. This chain uses TRBV30 with TRBJ1-1, with 8 bases identical to TRBD1. Germline CDR1 is GTSNPN and CDR2 is SVGIG (reference sequence). The CDR3 is 13 amino acids. J lost 4 bases, V lost 2 bases, and 3 bases had no gene match. The CDR3: CAWSPTGATEAFF. CDR3 DNA sequence: TGTGCCTGGAGTCCGACAGGGGCCACTGAAGCTTTCTTT.

This clonotype was detected many times. The J gene is TRBJ1-2, the V gene TRBV2; 10 positions agree with TRBD1. Per germline, CDR1 SNHLY and CDR2 FYNNEI. The ends lost 3 bases at V and 1 base at J; junction bases unmatched: 5. This CDR3 has 16 amino acids. The CDR3 DNA sequence: TGTGCCAGCAGTGAGTCGGACAGGGGGGTTAACTATGGCTACACCTTC. Translated: CASSESDRGVNYGYTF. The whole variable domain, remainder taken from reference TRBV2 and TRBJ1-2, is EPEVTQTPSHQVTQMGQEVILRCVPISNHLYFYWYRQILGQKVEFLVSFYNNEISEKSEIFDDQFSVERPDGSNFTLKIRSTKLEDSAMYFCASSESDRGVNYGYTFGSGTRLTVV.

There are many counts of this clonotype. The chain employs TRBV11-2 and TRBJ2-7; D is tentatively TRBD1 or TRBD2 (5 bases each). There are 15 residues in the CDR3. The ends were cut back, 6 bases at V and 1 base at J, with 16 bases in the middle. CDR1 and CDR2 from the germline V gene are SGHAT and FQNNGV. The CDR3 here is CASSRQGRASYEQYF. The CDR3 DNA reads TGTGCCAGCAGTCGCCAGGGACGGGCATCCTACGAGCAGTACTTC.

In its sample, this clonotype was seen many times. A much larger clone lies a single base off, so this may be a read error. The chain employs TRBV19 and TRBJ1-1, with D perhaps TRBD1 (5 bases). CDR1 and CDR2 (germline): LNHDA, SQIVND (reference sequence). The CDR3 length is 13 residues. The DNA of the CDR3 is TGTGCCAGTGGTATATTAGGAGGGGTTGAAGCTTTCTTT. Protein sequence: CASGILGGVEAFF.

This clonotype has ten or more counts. CDR3 protein: CASSFDVAFDTEAFF. The CDR3 bases are TGTGCCAGCAGCTTTGACGTGGCTTTTGACACTGAAGCTTTCTTT. The chain is built from TRBV7-2 and TRBJ1-1; D not resolved. Per the germline V gene, CDR1 is SGHTA and CDR2 is FQGNSA. The length of the CDR3 is 15 residues. Trimming took 3 bases from V and 3 from J, leaving 14 bases between them. Complete variable domain (other parts from reference TRBV7-2 and TRBJ1-1): GAGVSQSPSNKVTEKGKDVELRCDPISGHTALYWYRQSLGQGLEFLIYFQGNSAPDKSGLPSDRFSAERTGGSVSTLTIQRTQQEDSAVYLCASSFDVAFDTEAFFGQGTRLTVV.

The chain has TRBV7-2 and TRBJ1-1; D gene unclear. The germline V gene has CDR1 SGHTA and CDR2 FQGNSA. The CDR3 spans 12 residues. With 5 bases removed from V and 4 bases from J, the gap between germline ends came to 8 bases. The CDR3 DNA reads as TGTGCCAGCAGCCGGGGTATCACTGAAGCTTTCTTT. It codes for CASSRGITEAFF.

The sample holds many counts of this clonotype. The chain has TRBV30 and TRBJ1-1; no clear D gene. V gave up 0 bases and J gave up 3 bases, with 20 bases separating them. The length of the CDR3 is 17 residues. Germline V gene lookup returns CDR1 GTSNPN and CDR2 SVGIG (reference sequence). The CDR3 loop is CAWSVRTNVAWDTEAFF. The CDR3 coding sequence is TGTGCCTGGAGTGTTAGGACGAACGTTGCCTGGGACACTGAAGCTTTCTTT.

V usage is TRBV28 and J usage is TRBJ2-7; TRBD2 aligns across 7 bases. The CDR3 runs to 16 residues. Germline V gene data show CDR1 as MDHEN and CDR2 as SYDVKM. The V segment lost 5 bases and the J segment 3 bases; nucleotides outside the gene matches: 13. The CDR3 reads CASSLNRGLTHYEQYF. The CDR3 DNA sequence: TGTGCCAGCAGTCTCAACCGGGGACTAACCCACTACGAGCAGTACTTC.

This clonotype was counted between two and nine times. The CDR3 loop reads CASSLGQRGTNQPQHF. The CDR3 bases are TGTGCCAGCAGCCTTGGACAGAGGGGGACCAATCAGCCCCAGCATTTT. The V gene is TRBV12-3 or TRBV12-4, the J gene TRBJ1-5, with D possibly being TRBD1 (6 bases). V was shortened by 6 bases and J by 3 bases, with 18 bases between the two germline ends. CDR3 length: 16 residues.

This clonotype has at least ten counts. V usage is TRBV7-6 and J usage is TRBJ1-1; D is unclear. Trimming shortened V by 5 bases and J by 1 base, and 11 bases separated the two germline ends. CDR1 SGHVS and CDR2 FNYEAQ come from the germline V gene. The CDR3 totals 14 residues. CDR3 nucleotide sequence: TGTGCCAGCAGCCTTACAACGGGGAACACTGAAGCTTTCTTT. Protein product: CASSLTTGNTEAFF.

This clonotype was counted many times. The CDR3 here is CASSEGLSLAASPLHF. CDR3 sequence (DNA): TGTGCCAGCAGTGAAGGACTGAGTCTAGCGGCTTCACCCCTCCACTTT. V gene TRBV6-1 combines with J gene TRBJ1-6; D not resolved. This CDR3 is 16 amino acids long. Per germline, CDR1 MNHNS and CDR2 SASEGT. The V gene lost 1 base and the J gene lost 9 bases, with 16 bases spanning the gap.

For this clonotype: Since the CDR3 does not end with the conserved phenylalanine or tryptophan, this likely comes from a read error. The chain recombines TRBV3-1 with TRBJ2-7, with D possibly TRBD2 on 5 matching bases. Trimming took off 1 base at V and 5 bases at J, with 15 bases between the two ends. Germline V lookup: CDR1 LGHDT, CDR2 YNNKEL (reference sequence). This CDR3 is 15 amino acids long. CDR3: CASSQAGMRTHEQYI. CDR3 bases: TGTGCCAGCAGCCAAGCCGGGATGAGGACCCACGAGCAGTACATC.

Ten or more counts support this clonotype. The chain uses TRBV3-1 and TRBJ1-2; weak D call: TRBD1 (6 bases). The CDR3 has 16 residues. Trimming removed 1 base from V and 8 bases from J, with 20 bases in between. Germline CDR1 is LGHDT and CDR2 is YNNKEL (reference sequence). CDR3 sequence: CASSQGDPGTSGGYTF. CDR3 coding DNA: TGTGCCAGCAGCCAAGGGGACCCCGGGACATCCGGCGGCTACACCTTC.

This clonotype has a count of ten or more. The chain is built from TRBV12-3 or TRBV12-4 and TRBJ1-1; 7 bases match TRBD1. This CDR3 spans 14 amino acids. V dropped 3 bases and J dropped 1; count of bases not matched to a gene: 2. In nucleotides, the CDR3 is TGTGCCAGCAGTTTCAGGGGGGGGAACACTGAAGCTTTCTTT. Its translation: CASSFRGGNTEAFF.